The 21 T cell receptor beta chains in this list originate from one sample, sequenced in a study of vaccination and CD4 T cells after COVID-19. CD4+ T cells that had been cultured provided DNA sequenced with the Oncomine TCR Beta short-read assay. MiXCR was run by TCRdb on the PCR reads, yielding one entry per CDR3 protein. The repertoire holds several thousand distinct CDR3 sequences, about 30% seen once, with approximately 25% in the top ten. Documented treatment: roughly 10-day PBMC culture with coronavirus spike peptide pools or control peptides (ViraFEST assay). Gathered ahead of the COVID-19 pandemic (2011-2018) were the CD4+ T cells of the unexposed donor. Their target antigens are unknown. Sequencing was carried out using CD4+ T cells from blood, cultured in vitro. The receptor set was obtained from a human donor in good health.

This clonotype was seen a handful of times. The chain combines TRBV15 with TRBJ1-1; D is unclear. Germline CDR1 is LNHNV and CDR2 is YYDKDF (reference sequence). The CDR3 has 15 amino acids. V was shortened by 1 base and J by 0 bases, with 9 bases between the two germline ends. CDR3 sequence reads: CATSRGGPMNTEAFF. DNA of the CDR3: TGTGCCACCAGCAGAGGAGGCCCCATGAACACTGAAGCTTTCTTT.

The rearrangement uses TRBV19 and TRBJ1-1; tentatively, D is TRBD1 (6 bases). The V gene lost 0 bases and the J gene lost 1 base, with 12 bases spanning the gap. Germline V gene lookup returns CDR1 LNHDA and CDR2 SQIVND (reference sequence). This CDR3 contains 16 residues. This CDR3 is CASSIDVGTRNTEAFF. CDR3 DNA: TGTGCCAGTAGTATAGATGTCGGGACAAGGAACACTGAAGCTTTCTTT.

This chain joins TRBV6-5 and TRBJ1-1; TRBD1 agrees at 7 bases. V was clipped by 4 bases and J by 4 bases; unmatched bases: 3. From germline, CDR1 is MNHEY and CDR2 SVGAGI. The CDR3 totals 13 residues. CDR3 in amino acids: CASSLTGSTEAFF. The CDR3 nucleotides read TGTGCCAGCAGTTTGACAGGGTCCACTGAAGCTTTCTTT.

The rearrangement joins TRBV2 to TRBJ2-5; D might be TRBD2 (5 bases). CDR1 and CDR2 (germline): SNHLY, FYNNEI. Trimming pared 5 bases from V and 5 bases from J, leaving 15 bases between. CDR3 length equals 14 residues. CDR3 region: CASSKLDYLETQYF. The CDR3 DNA is TGTGCCAGCAGTAAACTCGACTATCTGGAGACCCAGTACTTC.

The chain links TRBV5-3 to TRBJ1-2; D is unclear. TRBV5-3 counts as an open reading frame of uncertain function. The CDR3 has 11 amino acids. The ends were cut back, 2 bases at V and 12 bases at J, with 11 bases in the middle. DNA for the CDR3: TGTGCCAGAAGCTTCCCACGGCAAAACACCTTC. Protein sequence: CARSFPRQNTF.

This chain joins TRBV20-1 and TRBJ1-6; D call uncertain. The CDR3 has 13 amino acids. Germline values: CDR1 DFQATT, CDR2 SNEGSKA (reference sequence). The V end lost 5 bases, the J end lost 7 bases, and 12 bases lay between the germline ends. This CDR3 is CSASTGPNSPLHF. The CDR3 coding sequence is TGCAGTGCTTCAACCGGTCCCAATTCACCCCTCCACTTT.

This clonotype was detected only a few times. The V and J genes are TRBV11-2 and TRBJ2-5; 10 bases agree with TRBD2. The CDR3 consists of 16 residues. The J segment lost 6 bases and the V segment lost 1 base, leaving 8 bases of the junction unmatched. Germline V gives CDR1 SGHAT, CDR2 FQNNGV. CDR3 amino acids: CASSLGGAGGVKTQYF. The CDR3 bases are TGTGCCAGCAGCTTAGGAGGAGCGGGGGGGGTAAAGACCCAGTACTTC.

CDR3 nucleotides: TGTGCCAGCAGTCCCCCGGGACAAAAGGTATCTGAAGCTTTCTTT. This codes for CASSPPGQKVSEAFF. The chain carries TRBV12-3 or TRBV12-4 and TRBJ1-1; the D gene is possibly TRBD1 (6 bases). The CDR3 sequence is 15 residues long. V lost 5 bases and J lost 6, with 19 bases in between.

A few counts support this clonotype. The chain combines TRBV6-2 or TRBV6-3 with TRBJ1-2; a weak D match, TRBD1 (5 bases). V dropped 6 bases and J dropped 4 bases, with 15 bases sitting between them. CDR1 MNHEY and CDR2 SVGEGT come from the germline V gene. CDR3 length: 14 amino acids. DNA for the CDR3: TGTGCCAGCAGCCCAGGGTCGGGGACCTATGGCTACACCTTC. Its protein is CASSPGSGTYGYTF.

CDR3: CARPRQGNSPLHF. The CDR3 DNA reads TGTGCCAGGCCCAGACAGGGTAATTCACCCCTCCACTTT. The rearrangement links TRBV19 to TRBJ1-6, with 7 bases identical to TRBD1. With V trimmed by 9 bases and J by 6 bases, 5 bases remained unmatched. CDR3 length: 13 residues. CDR1 LNHDA and CDR2 SQIVND come from the germline V gene (reference sequence).

V and J are TRBV29-1 and TRBJ2-2; tentatively, D is TRBD2 (5 bases). Germline CDR1 is SQVTM and CDR2 is ANQGSEA. Trimming pared 8 bases from V and 5 bases from J, leaving 18 bases between. The CDR3 has 14 residues. The CDR3 DNA is TGCAGCTCCTTTCCGGGGATGGGAACCGGGGAGCTGTTTTTT. The encoded protein is CSSFPGMGTGELFF.

The V gene is TRBV7-3, the J gene TRBJ2-2, with 8 bases that match TRBD2. V gave up 0 bases and J gave up 2 bases; unmatched junction bases: 2. The CDR3 extends over 16 amino acids. Germline V CDR1 and CDR2: SGHTA, FQGTGA. The CDR3 sequence: CASSLTLAGNTGELFF. The CDR3 DNA follows: TGTGCCAGCAGCTTAACGCTAGCGGGCAACACCGGGGAGCTGTTTTTT.

CDR3 in amino acids: CATSETSGGDSNYNEQFF. Here the CDR3 DNA reads TGTGCCACCAGTGAAACTAGCGGGGGAGACTCTAACTACAATGAGCAGTTCTTC. The chain joins TRBV24-1 to TRBJ2-1; TRBD2 matches 11 bases. The CDR3 is made up of 18 amino acids. V shed 4 bases and J 3 bases; nucleotides not matched to a gene: 10. The V gene's germline CDR1 is KGHDR and CDR2 SFDVKD.

CDR3 residues: CASSLGQPRNYGYTF. In DNA form, the CDR3 reads TGTGCCAGCAGTCTCGGACAGCCTCGAAACTATGGCTACACCTTC. This chain uses TRBV6-1 with TRBJ1-2, with D possibly being TRBD1 (6 bases). Between the trimmed V and J ends, which lost 5 bases and 2 bases, there was a span of 15 bases. From germline, CDR1 is MNHNS and CDR2 SASEGT. The CDR3 extends over 15 amino acids.

The sample holds one count of this clonotype. This chain uses TRBV19 with TRBJ2-3; D gene ambiguous. In germline, CDR1 is LNHDA, CDR2 SQIVND (reference sequence). Trimming pared 7 bases from V and 0 bases from J, leaving 11 bases between. CDR3 length equals 14 residues. In nucleotides, the CDR3 is TGTGCCAGTACAAGAGACCATAGCACAGATACGCAGTATTTT. This codes for CASTRDHSTDTQYF. The full variable domain, rest sourced from reference TRBV19 and TRBJ2-3, is DGGITQSPKYLFRKEGQNVTLSCEQNLNHDAMYWYRQDPGQGLRLIYYSQIVNDFQKGDIAEGYSVSREKKESFPLTVTSAQKNPTAFYLCASTRDHSTDTQYFGPGTRLTVL.

J is TRBJ1-1 and V is TRBV19; maybe TRBD1 (5 bases). Trimming cost V 7 bases and J 7 bases, with 13 bases left between them. This CDR3 has 12 residues. CDR1 and CDR2 (germline): LNHDA, SQIVND (reference sequence). The CDR3 nucleotides are TGTGCCAGTACGACAGAGCAAAGTGAAGCTTTCTTT. Encoded protein: CASTTEQSEAFF.

In this sample, this clonotype turned up a few times. The rearrangement links TRBV6-1 to TRBJ1-2; D is undetermined. Between the trimmed V and J ends, which lost 5 bases and 4 bases, there was a span of 11 bases. This CDR3 region has 13 residues. CDR1 and CDR2 (germline): MNHNS, SASEGT. The CDR3: CASSPPEGYGYTF. The CDR3 DNA reads as TGTGCCAGCAGTCCCCCCGAGGGCTATGGCTACACCTTC.

This clonotype was observed a few times. The chain joins TRBV7-9 to TRBJ2-3; 7 nucleotides align to TRBD2. The CDR3 has 13 amino acids. The germline CDR1 and CDR2 sequences are SEHNR and FQNEAQ (reference sequence). V lost 5 bases and J lost 2; bases outside the gene matches: 1. CDR3 DNA sequence: TGTGCCAGCAGCCGGGGGGTCACAGATACGCAGTATTTT. Translation: CASSRGVTDTQYF.

By share of the sample, this clonotype is medium-sized (0.01 to 0.1%). The chain carries TRBV6-1 and TRBJ1-2, with 9 bases fitting TRBD1. The CDR3 runs 13 residues. CDR1 is MNHNS, CDR2 SASEGT, per germline. The ends lost 6 bases at V and 8 bases at J; junction bases unmatched: 7. CDR3 protein: CASSSGQGEGYTF. In DNA form, the CDR3 reads TGTGCCAGCAGCTCGGGACAGGGAGAGGGCTACACCTTC.

This clonotype turned up a few times. J is TRBJ1-4 and V is TRBV20-1; D unclear. The CDR3 runs to 12 residues. Germline CDR1 DFQATT, CDR2 SNEGSKA (reference sequence). The V end lost 1 base, the J end lost 5 bases, and 5 bases lay between the germline ends. The CDR3 sequence: CSARGQNEKLFF. Here the CDR3 DNA reads TGCAGTGCTAGAGGGCAGAATGAAAAACTGTTTTTT.

This rearrangement joins TRBV29-1 to TRBJ2-5; D is perhaps TRBD2 (5 bases). The CDR3 length is 13 residues. Germline values: CDR1 SQVTM, CDR2 ANQGSEA. The V end lost 4 bases, the J end lost 2 bases, and 11 bases lay between the germline ends. The CDR3 loop is CSVVGTGQETQYF. CDR3 coding DNA: TGCAGCGTTGTCGGCACGGGACAAGAGACCCAGTACTTC.